The clone carrying this T cell receptor beta chain was seen a handful of times. Its target is not known. The PCR employed 60 Vbeta primers together with 13 Jbeta primers. As handled by the study authors: The authors later counted about 80 million unique TCR beta chains, some 12 million of them shared. Profiled with immunoSEQ multiplex PCR; TCRdb holds only in-frame clones, not every one. V and J calls and clone size are those listed in that table; D and trimming were worked out from the DNA. The top ten clones hold 7% to 9% of a sample with approximately 22,000 clones, about 80% of them seen once. Trimming removed 5 bases at V and 4 bases at J, with 14 bases between. The CDR3 is made up of 14 amino acids. Germline V CDR1 and CDR2: MGHRA, YSYEKL. This record belongs to a study of cytomegalovirus exposure and HLA in healthy donors. Study results and limitations: A later analysis showed TCR association rates differing by HLA locus, peaking at DRB1 and lowest at HLA-C.

The J gene is TRBJ1-1, the V gene TRBV4-1, with D uncertain. Sequencing used PBMCs. This TCR came from a man aged 60 to 75 in good health and CMV-seronegative. CDR3 sequence reads: CASSSQQVSTEAFF. The DNA of the CDR3 is TGCGCCAGCAGCTCTCAGCAGGTGAGCACTGAAGCTTTCTTT.